Sequencing of this T cell receptor (beta chain) was carried out in a study of shared clonotypes between healthy human individuals. The CDR3 runs 15 residues. Germline V gene sequence: CDR1 SGHTA, CDR2 FQGNSA. Between the trimmed V and J ends, which lost 2 bases and 6 bases, there was a span of 17 bases. Terminally differentiated effector memory CD45RA+ cells were excluded from the naive CD8 cells, which were CD45RO-negative and positively selected for CCR7. The study, taken as a whole, reports: Collection of samples was limited to blood; tissue repertoires likely differ.

Evenly divided among several immunoSEQ plates was the genomic DNA of each subset. Using immunoSEQ multiplex PCR, the repertoire was profiled, and TCRdb retains in-frame clones only, with some absent. The sample lists 800,000 or so clones, roughly 96% occurring once. In the case of this clone: The antigen is unknown.

The rearrangement joins TRBV7-2 to TRBJ2-7; a possible D gene is TRBD1 (6 bases). The receptor's source is a man aged 30-40 years in good health. Sequenced material: naive CD8+ T cells sorted from blood. The CDR3 nucleotides are TGTGCCAGCAGCTTATACGAGACAAGGACAGTCGAGCAGTACTTC. Amino acid sequence: CASSLYETRTVEQYF.